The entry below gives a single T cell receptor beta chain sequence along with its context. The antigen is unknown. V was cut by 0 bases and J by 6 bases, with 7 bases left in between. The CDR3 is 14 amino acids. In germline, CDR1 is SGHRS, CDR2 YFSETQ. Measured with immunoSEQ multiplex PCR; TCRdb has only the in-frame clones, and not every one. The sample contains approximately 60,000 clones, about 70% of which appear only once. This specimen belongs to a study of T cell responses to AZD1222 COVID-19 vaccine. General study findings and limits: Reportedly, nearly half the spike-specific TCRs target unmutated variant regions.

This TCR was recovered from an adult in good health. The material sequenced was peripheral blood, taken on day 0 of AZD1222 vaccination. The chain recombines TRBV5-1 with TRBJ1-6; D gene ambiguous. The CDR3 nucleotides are TGCGCCAGCAGCTTGGAGGGAACTAATTCACCCCTCCACTTT. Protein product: CASSLEGTNSPLHF.